This TCR beta chain emerged from a study of T cell responses to AZD1222 COVID-19 vaccine. The study's findings and limits: White British donors predominated, females outnumbered males, and clonal diversity was possibly underestimated. Among those given AZD1222, only 5 to 7 were seropositive at baseline. The study reported that nearly half of spike-specific TCRs target unmutated variant regions.

Regarding this clone: The antigen is not known.

TCRdb's table, derived via immunoSEQ multiplex PCR, lists solely in-frame clones and lacks some. In the table there are about 100,000 clones, 84% of which are singletons. V was pared by 5 bases and J by 3 bases, with 6 bases of the junction left unmatched. This CDR3 is 15 amino acids long. The germline gives CDR1 KGHDR, CDR2 SFDVKD. Sequences were derived from peripheral blood, sampled on day 0 of AZD1222 vaccination. The TCR sequence derives from an adult in good health. J is TRBJ2-3 and V is TRBV24-1; 8 bases map to TRBD2. This CDR3 reads CATSAGAGGTDTQYF. As DNA, the CDR3 is TGTGCCACCAGTGCCGGGGCGGGGGGAACAGATACGCAGTATTTT.